This paragraph covers one TCR beta chain sequence. Its antigen specificity is not known. The input lacks base qualities; no much larger clone sits a single base away. The sample is drawn from a study of blood T cell repertoires in COVID-19 (dated by TCRdb to between 2020 and 2021). Study-wide context: Samples covering the acute and convalescent phases of COVID-19 were provided by collaborators in the United States, Italy and Spain. The prospective study material was composed of cDNA or gDNA derived from T cells, B-cell-depleted T cells, or PBMCs. The dataset comprised deeply sampled blood TCRbeta repertoires from subjects exposed to, actively infected with, or recovered from COVID-19. The repertoires were made available in a free public database intended to serve as a resource for research on the immune response to SARS-CoV-2. Samples were obtained from the ongoing ImmuneRACE study (first 160 participants) and from 950 to 1,500 subjects provided by 6 global collaborators. Sample metadata almost always included a de-identified subject ID, COVID-19 status, age in years and sex. Where available, HLA class I and class II types were obtained from metadata supplied by the sample provider rather than from assay-based typing.

The research as a whole found: The amount of clinical and demographic metadata varied by source and participant and was provided uncurated.

Whole blood was collected in K2EDTA tubes by collaborating institutions according to the institutions' own protocols. For TCRbeta analysis, collaborators shipped samples in one of three forms: frozen whole blood, isolated PBMCs, or DNA extracted from either of those sample types. The immunoSEQ Assay, a bias-controlled multiplex PCR, was used to amplify TCRbeta CDR3 regions from genomic DNA. On the study's bioinformatics: Within the assay, amplification of reference gene primers was used to estimate how many nucleated cells each sample contained. To quantify the absolute abundance of each unique TCRbeta CDR3 rearrangement, sequence reads were collapsed and filtered. For each sample, productive Simpson clonality was calculated by taking the square root of Simpson's diversity index across productive rearrangements. TCRdb retrieved this table from immuneACCESS and kept in-frame rearrangements only. Not all clones are present; in checked studies, unresolved V genes account for under half, and no reason is known for the remainder. V and J calls and clone size follow that table, whereas D and trimming were derived from the DNA. The sample contains 85,000 to 130,000 clones, about two thirds of them found a single time. 0.8% to 1% of the sample comes from the top ten.

The CDR3 spans 15 residues, from the cysteine through the phenylalanine. Only CDR3 DNA is held: 45 bases, read in frame from base 1. CDR1 and CDR2 (SGHAT, FQNNGV) derive from the germline V gene. Germline trimming: 2 bases from V, 4 bases from J; junction bases outside gene matches: 1. This chain joins TRBV11-2 to TRBJ2-1, and 11 junctional nucleotides match TRBD2. Material: peripheral blood. This clonotype was sampled from a human donor with acute or convalescent COVID-19. The donor label of this sample is uncertain. The base sequence is TGTGCCAGCAGCTTACGGACTAGCGGGTACAATGAGCAGTTCTTC. This sequence encodes CASSLRTSGYNEQFF.